The sequence of this T cell receptor beta chain was determined in a study of T cell responses to AZD1222 COVID-19 vaccine. The study's findings and limits: The study identified only a handful of AZD1222 recipients as seropositive at baseline.

This clone was detected only a few times. Its antigen is not identified. Germline CDR1 reads MNHEY; CDR2 reads SVGAGI. Trimming took 8 bases from V and 1 from J; bases not matched to a gene: 10. This CDR3 contains 15 residues. Assay used: immunoSEQ multiplex PCR; TCRdb lists only in-frame clones, some missing. The sample includes 95,000 to 150,000 clones, 75% to 90% of them seen just once. The chain combines TRBV6-5 with TRBJ2-7, with 8 bases identical to TRBD1. The sequences come from peripheral blood, collected on day 0 of AZD1222 vaccination. The source is an adult in good health. CDR3 protein: CASDKTGAISYEQYF. CDR3 coding DNA: TGTGCCAGCGATAAGACAGGGGCCATTTCCTACGAGCAGTACTTC.